This T cell receptor (beta chain) emerged from a study of response to subunit inactivated influenza vaccine. Notes on the study in general: Seasonal influenza vaccination, on each occasion, was suggested by the authors to recruit few new T cells.

This clonotype was observed a few times. Its antigen remains unidentified. TCRdb processed the RT-PCR reads anew with MiXCR; each CDR3 protein has one entry. Among some 850,000 distinct CDR3 sequences listed, around 18% were seen once. The CDR3 is 16 residues long. V was pared by 5 bases and J by 4 bases, with 9 bases of the junction left unmatched. The source of this sequence is a man aged 50 to 60 who received an inactivated influenza vaccine. Sequenced here: PBMCs from blood, sampled roughly 5 days after vaccination. The chain links TRBV12-3 or TRBV12-4 to TRBJ2-1; 9 bases agree with TRBD2. The CDR3 nucleotides are TGTGCCAGCAGTCCCGGGGGTAGCGGGGGTTACAATGAGCAGTTCTTC. Its protein product is CASSPGGSGGYNEQFF.